These T cell receptor beta chains were read from a single sample in a study of neurological immune-mediated disorders. TCRdb ran MiXCR on the 5' RACE reads and lists one entry per CDR3 protein. The table lists about 55,000 distinct CDR3 sequences, around 4% of them singletons. The sample comprised PBMCs. These receptors were collected from a man younger than 40 with multiple sclerosis. Both conserved end residues are part of each CDR3.

J gene: TRBJ2-3
V gene: TRBV12-3/TRBV12-4
CDR3 length: 13
CDR3 protein: CASSPDRTDTQYF

J gene: TRBJ2-1
V gene: TRBV9
CDR3 length: 16
CDR3 protein: CASSSPGQGYSNEQFF

J gene: TRBJ2-6
V gene: TRBV12-3/TRBV12-4
CDR3 length: 17
CDR3 protein: CASSPGLGASGANVLTF

J gene: TRBJ2-3
V gene: TRBV7-6
CDR3 length: 18
CDR3 protein: CASSPPHAGGPITDTQYF

J gene: TRBJ1-4
V gene: TRBV7-6
CDR3 length: 18
CDR3 protein: CASSFPINSSDLNEKLFF

J gene: TRBJ2-2
V gene: TRBV6-5
CDR3 length: 14
CDR3 protein: CASRADRGSGELFF

J gene: TRBJ2-5
V gene: TRBV5-1
CDR3 length: 14
CDR3 protein: CASSLAGDQETQYF

J gene: TRBJ2-3
V gene: TRBV2
CDR3 length: 16
CDR3 protein: CASSWTSGRVRDTQYF

J gene: TRBJ1-1
V gene: TRBV30
CDR3 length: 13
CDR3 protein: CAWSRDRDTEAFF

J gene: TRBJ2-1
V gene: TRBV6-1
CDR3 length: 15
CDR3 protein: CASRSQGGLKNEQFF

J gene: TRBJ2-1
V gene: TRBV20-1
CDR3 length: 13
CDR3 protein: CSARNWGDNEQFF

J gene: TRBJ2-1
V gene: TRBV6-5
CDR3 length: 15
CDR3 protein: CASSYSTGWGNEQFF

J gene: TRBJ1-5
V gene: TRBV5-5
CDR3 length: 15
CDR3 protein: CASSFSTGDYQPQHF

J gene: TRBJ2-1
V gene: TRBV7-2
CDR3 length: 13
CDR3 protein: CASSRATYNEQFF

J gene: TRBJ1-3
V gene: TRBV7-8
CDR3 length: 19
CDR3 protein: CASSLRSFPGEGSGNTIYF

J gene: TRBJ2-7
V gene: TRBV5-5
CDR3 length: 14
CDR3 protein: CASSFMDRAYEQYF

J gene: TRBJ1-1
V gene: TRBV5-1
CDR3 length: 15
CDR3 protein: CASSWTGGPRAEAFF

J gene: TRBJ1-1
V gene: TRBV29-1
CDR3 length: 14
CDR3 protein: CSVEERQTNTEAFF

J gene: TRBJ1-5
V gene: TRBV18
CDR3 length: 14
CDR3 protein: CASSPTNSNQPQHF

J gene: TRBJ2-1
V gene: TRBV27
CDR3 length: 12
CDR3 protein: CASSFGYNEQFF

J gene: TRBJ1-5
V gene: TRBV28
CDR3 length: 16
CDR3 protein: CASTQDRAFSNQPQHF

J gene: TRBJ1-5
V gene: TRBV15
CDR3 length: 15
CDR3 protein: CATSRGTVGNQPQNF

J gene: TRBJ2-7
V gene: TRBV24-1
CDR3 length: 16
CDR3 protein: CATSGESGSHPYEQYF

J gene: TRBJ2-7
V gene: TRBV5-1
CDR3 length: 17
CDR3 protein: CASSLASSGAFSYEQYF

J gene: TRBJ1-1
V gene: TRBV7-2
CDR3 length: 13
CDR3 protein: CASSPDHATEAFF

J gene: TRBJ2-2
V gene: TRBV12-3/TRBV12-4
CDR3 length: 14
CDR3 protein: CASSLSGGAGELFF

J gene: TRBJ2-3
V gene: TRBV29-1
CDR3 length: 17
CDR3 protein: CSVEIWTGGTSTDTQYF

J gene: TRBJ2-2
V gene: TRBV15
CDR3 length: 14
CDR3 protein: CATSSNRGAGELFF

J gene: TRBJ1-4
V gene: TRBV5-5
CDR3 length: 14
CDR3 protein: CASSLEQGALELFF

J gene: TRBJ2-7
V gene: TRBV29-1
CDR3 length: 11
CDR3 protein: CSVDLDYEQYF

J gene: TRBJ2-1
V gene: TRBV29-1
CDR3 length: 13
CDR3 protein: CTWGSQGGNEQFF

J gene: TRBJ2-2
V gene: TRBV9
CDR3 length: 17
CDR3 protein: CASSVEGLGSNTGELFF

J gene: TRBJ2-3
V gene: TRBV6-6
CDR3 length: 13
CDR3 protein: CASSYSTRDTQYF

J gene: TRBJ1-3
V gene: TRBV4-1
CDR3 length: 17
CDR3 protein: CASSQELRGKGGNTIYF

J gene: TRBJ1-1
V gene: TRBV12-5
CDR3 length: 12
CDR3 protein: CASGLANTEAFF

J gene: TRBJ2-7
V gene: TRBV29-1
CDR3 length: 13
CDR3 protein: CSVEDPGQAEQYF

J gene: TRBJ1-1
V gene: TRBV6-6
CDR3 length: 13
CDR3 protein: CASRPYGHTEAFF

J gene: TRBJ2-3
V gene: TRBV20-1
CDR3 length: 15
CDR3 protein: CSATRLGQGPDTQYF

J gene: TRBJ2-3
V gene: TRBV7-2
CDR3 length: 16
CDR3 protein: CASSPTFGSSTDTQYF

J gene: TRBJ2-3
V gene: TRBV20-1
CDR3 length: 15
CDR3 protein: CSAPTGARGTDTQYF

J gene: TRBJ1-4
V gene: TRBV28
CDR3 length: 14
CDR3 protein: CASSSTPNNEKLFF

J gene: TRBJ1-2
V gene: TRBV5-5
CDR3 length: 15
CDR3 protein: CASSLREPRNYGYTF

J gene: TRBJ2-2
V gene: TRBV5-1
CDR3 length: 15
CDR3 protein: CASSLGTGNTGELFF

J gene: TRBJ1-1
V gene: TRBV29-1
CDR3 length: 13
CDR3 protein: CSVTGQGNTEAFF

J gene: TRBJ2-3
V gene: TRBV10-2
CDR3 length: 16
CDR3 protein: CASSESVTGETDTQYF

J gene: TRBJ2-7
V gene: TRBV5-1
CDR3 length: 15
CDR3 protein: CASSLLGQTAYEQYF

J gene: TRBJ1-1
V gene: TRBV5-8
CDR3 length: 16
CDR3 protein: CASSSGQGGLLTEAFF

J gene: TRBJ1-5
V gene: TRBV12-3/TRBV12-4
CDR3 length: 14
CDR3 protein: CASSFVDSNQPQHF

J gene: TRBJ2-7
V gene: TRBV20-1
CDR3 length: 16
CDR3 protein: CSAEDPQGQGGHEQYF

J gene: TRBJ2-7
V gene: TRBV7-8
CDR3 length: 12
CDR3 protein: CASTEGVGEQYF

J gene: TRBJ2-5
V gene: TRBV14
CDR3 length: 19
CDR3 protein: CASSQEGRDTIKNQETQYF

J gene: TRBJ2-1
V gene: TRBV20-1
CDR3 length: 14
CDR3 protein: CSASPSGRANEQFF

J gene: TRBJ1-2
V gene: TRBV20-1
CDR3 length: 13
CDR3 protein: CSAKQPGGWGYTF

J gene: TRBJ2-5
V gene: TRBV20-1
CDR3 length: 13
CDR3 protein: CSARVSRGETQYF

J gene: TRBJ1-1
V gene: TRBV27
CDR3 length: 15
CDR3 protein: CASSPHGGSGTEAFF

J gene: TRBJ1-4
V gene: TRBV12-3/TRBV12-4
CDR3 length: 15
CDR3 protein: CASRAEGQDNDKLFF

J gene: TRBJ1-5
V gene: TRBV2
CDR3 length: 14
CDR3 protein: CASRGRRAQQPQHF

J gene: TRBJ2-2
V gene: TRBV18
CDR3 length: 18
CDR3 protein: CASSLTGGLPTNTGELFF